Described below is a single T cell receptor beta chain sequence and its context. This specimen comes from a study of T cell responses to AZD1222 COVID-19 vaccine. Sequenced by immunoSEQ multiplex PCR; TCRdb stores in-frame clones only, minus some. Of 95,000 to 150,000 clones listed, around 91% were seen once; the top ten hold about 4.5%. The CDR3 contains 13 residues. Germline V lookup: CDR1 KGHSH, CDR2 LQKENI. V was trimmed by 4 bases and J by 1 base, leaving 5 bases between them. The sample in question was peripheral blood, obtained on day 0 of MenACWY control vaccination. This chain connects TRBV18 to TRBJ1-5; weak D call: TRBD1 (5 bases). The sequence came from an adult in good health. The chain's CDR3 is CASSQGSNQPQHF. DNA for the CDR3: TGTGCCAGCTCACAGGGGAGCAATCAGCCCCAGCATTTT.